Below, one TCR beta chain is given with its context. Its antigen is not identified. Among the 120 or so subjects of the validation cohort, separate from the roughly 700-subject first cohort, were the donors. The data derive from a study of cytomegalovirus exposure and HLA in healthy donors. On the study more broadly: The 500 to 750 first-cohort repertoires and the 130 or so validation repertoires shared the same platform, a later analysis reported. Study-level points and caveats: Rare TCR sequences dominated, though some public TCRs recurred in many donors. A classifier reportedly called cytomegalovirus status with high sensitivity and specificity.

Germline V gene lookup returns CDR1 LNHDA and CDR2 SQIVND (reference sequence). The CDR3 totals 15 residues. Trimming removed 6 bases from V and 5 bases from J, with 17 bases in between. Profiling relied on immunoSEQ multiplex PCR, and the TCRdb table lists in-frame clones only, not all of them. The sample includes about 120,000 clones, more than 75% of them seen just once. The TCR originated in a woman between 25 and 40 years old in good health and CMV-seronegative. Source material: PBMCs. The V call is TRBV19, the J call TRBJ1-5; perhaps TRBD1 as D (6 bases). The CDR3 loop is CASRSWTAEDQPQHF. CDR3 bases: TGTGCCAGTAGGTCATGGACAGCTGAGGATCAGCCCCAGCATTTT. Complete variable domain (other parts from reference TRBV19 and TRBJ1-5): DGGITQSPKYLFRKEGQNVTLSCEQNLNHDAMYWYRQDPGQGLRLIYYSQIVNDFQKGDIAEGYSVSREKKESFPLTVTSAQKNPTAFYLCASRSWTAEDQPQHFGDGTRLSIL.